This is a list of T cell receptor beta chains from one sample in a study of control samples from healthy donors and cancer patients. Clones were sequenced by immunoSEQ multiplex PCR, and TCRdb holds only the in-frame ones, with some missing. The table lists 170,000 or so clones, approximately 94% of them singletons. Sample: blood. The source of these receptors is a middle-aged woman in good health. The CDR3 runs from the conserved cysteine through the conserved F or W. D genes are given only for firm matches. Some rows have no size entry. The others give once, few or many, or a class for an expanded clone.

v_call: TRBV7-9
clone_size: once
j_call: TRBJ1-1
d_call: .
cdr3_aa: CASTPSGGRASEAFF
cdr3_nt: TGTGCCAGCACCCCAAGCGGCGGGCGGGCGTCTGAAGCTTTCTTT

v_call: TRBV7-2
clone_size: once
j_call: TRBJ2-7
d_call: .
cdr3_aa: CASSFGYGLSSYEQYF
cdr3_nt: TGTGCCAGCAGCTTTGGGTATGGACTTAGCTCCTACGAGCAGTACTTC

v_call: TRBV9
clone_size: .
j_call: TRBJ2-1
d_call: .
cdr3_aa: CASSNRGAQNEQFF
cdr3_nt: TGTGCCAGCAGCAATCGGGGGGCGCAGAATGAGCAGTTCTTC

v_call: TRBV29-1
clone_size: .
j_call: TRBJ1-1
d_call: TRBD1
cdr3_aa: CSGYQGASTEAFF
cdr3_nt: TGCAGCGGATACCAGGGGGCGAGCACTGAGGCTTTCTTT

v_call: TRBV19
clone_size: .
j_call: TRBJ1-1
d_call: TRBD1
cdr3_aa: CASSGRQGLNTEAFF
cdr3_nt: TGTGCCAGTAGTGGGAGACAGGGGTTGAACACTGAAGCTTTCTTT

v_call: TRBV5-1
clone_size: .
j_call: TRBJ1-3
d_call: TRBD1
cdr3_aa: CASSKTGGSGNTIYF
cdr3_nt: TGCGCCAGCAGCAAGACAGGGGGTTCAGGAAACACCATATATTTT

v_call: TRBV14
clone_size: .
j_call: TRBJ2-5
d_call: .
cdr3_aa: CASSQGIQGTQYF
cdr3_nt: TGTGCCAGCAGCCAAGGTATCCAGGGGACCCAGTACTTC

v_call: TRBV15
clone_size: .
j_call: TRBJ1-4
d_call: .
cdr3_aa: CATSLATGSNEKLFF
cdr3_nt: TGTGCCACCAGCCTAGCCACAGGGAGTAATGAAAAACTGTTTTTT

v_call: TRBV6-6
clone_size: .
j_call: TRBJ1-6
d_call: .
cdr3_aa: CASSLGLGVALHF
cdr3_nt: TGTGCCAGCAGCCTGGGCTTAGGGGTTGCCCTCCACTTT

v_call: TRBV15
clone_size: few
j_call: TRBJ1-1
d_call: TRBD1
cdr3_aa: CATSRLWTGTTNTEAFF
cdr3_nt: TGTGCCACCAGCAGGTTATGGACAGGAACAACGAACACTGAAGCTTTCTTT

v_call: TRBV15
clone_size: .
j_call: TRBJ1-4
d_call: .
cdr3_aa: CATSRDGAGGRNEKLFF
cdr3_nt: TGTGCCACCAGCAGAGATGGCGCGGGCGGGCGAAATGAAAAACTGTTTTTT

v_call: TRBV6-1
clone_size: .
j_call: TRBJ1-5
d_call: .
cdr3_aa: CASTTDKNQPQHF
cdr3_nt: TGTGCCAGCACCACGGACAAAAATCAGCCCCAGCATTTT

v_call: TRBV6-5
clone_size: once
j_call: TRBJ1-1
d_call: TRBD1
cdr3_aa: CASRLTGATEAFF
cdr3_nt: TGTGCCAGCAGGCTGACAGGGGCCACTGAAGCTTTCTTT

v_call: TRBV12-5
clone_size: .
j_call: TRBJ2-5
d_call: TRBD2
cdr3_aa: CASGPTPGGERTQYF
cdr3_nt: TGTGCTAGTGGGCCTACCCCGGGAGGGGAACGGACCCAGTACTTC